The 10 T cell receptor beta chains below come from one sample, sequenced in a study of cytomegalovirus exposure and HLA in healthy donors. The PCR made use of 60 Vbeta and 13 Jbeta primers. Measured with immunoSEQ multiplex PCR; TCRdb has only the in-frame clones, and not every one. The sample has under 150,000 clones, 84% seen once. The sequencing input was PBMCs. The receptor set was obtained from a man in his fifties or sixties in good health and CMV-seronegative.

V usage is TRBV7-8 and J usage is TRBJ2-2; TRBD1 matches at 8 bases. The germline V gene encodes CDR1 SGHVS and CDR2 FQNEAQ. This CDR3 has 16 residues. Unmatched junction bases numbered 5, after V lost 5 bases and J lost 0 bases. Here the CDR3 reads CASSPRTGPNTGELFF. The CDR3 DNA follows: TGTGCCAGCAGCCCTCGGACAGGGCCGAACACCGGGGAGCTGTTTTTT.

The gene calls are TRBV30 and TRBJ1-4; 8 bases match TRBD1. V lost 2 bases and J lost 4; bases outside the gene matches: 6. The germline gives CDR1 GTSNPN, CDR2 SVGIG (reference sequence). The CDR3 totals 15 residues. The chain's CDR3 is CAWSTGQGVNEKLFF. In DNA, the CDR3 is TGTGCCTGGAGTACCGGACAGGGTGTTAATGAAAAACTGTTTTTT. The full variable domain, with the rest looked up from reference TRBV30 and TRBJ1-4, is SQTIHQWPATLVQPVGSPLSLECTVEGTSNPNLYWYRQAAGRGLQLLFYSVGIGQISSEVPQNLSASRPQDRQFILSSKKLLLSDSGFYLCAWSTGQGVNEKLFFGSGTQLSVL.

The CDR3 DNA sequence: TGCGCCAGCAGCTTGGAGGCTAGCGGGGGGTACGATGAGCAGTTCTTC. Protein: CASSLEASGGYDEQFF. The V call is TRBV5-1, the J call TRBJ2-1, with 11 bases matching TRBD2. The J segment lost 8 bases and the V segment lost 0 bases, leaving 7 bases of the junction unmatched. From germline, CDR1 is SGHRS and CDR2 YFSETQ. The CDR3 runs to 16 residues. The full variable domain, with the rest looked up from reference TRBV5-1 and TRBJ2-1, is KAGVTQTPRYLIKTRGQQVTLSCSPISGHRSVSWYQQTPGQGLQFLFEYFSETQRNKGNFPGRFSGRQFSNSRSEMNVSTLELGDSALYLCASSLEASGGYDEQFFGPGTRLTVL.

The chain recombines TRBV30 with TRBJ2-5; possibly TRBD1 for D (5 bases). The germline V and J ends were trimmed by 3 bases and 2 bases, with 10 bases remaining between them. CDR1 and CDR2 from the germline V gene are GTSNPN and SVGIG (reference sequence). CDR3 length: 13 residues. The CDR3 region is CAWSQGAQETQYF. In nucleotides, the CDR3 is TGTGCCTGGAGCCAGGGCGCTCAAGAGACCCAGTACTTC.

V is TRBV7-8 and J is TRBJ2-5; 8 bases line up with TRBD2. Germline V gene lookup returns CDR1 SGHVS and CDR2 FQNEAQ. V was pared by 4 bases and J by 5 bases, with 6 bases of the junction left unmatched. The CDR3 runs 14 residues. The CDR3 sequence: CASSSLAARETQYF. The DNA of the CDR3 is TGTGCCAGCAGCTCACTAGCGGCCAGGGAGACCCAGTACTTC. The full variable domain, completed using reference TRBV7-8 and TRBJ2-5, is GAGVSQSPRYKVAKRGQDVALRCDPISGHVSLFWYQQALGQGPEFLTYFQNEAQLDKSGLPSDRFFAERPEGSVSTLKIQRTQQEDSAVYLCASSSLAARETQYFGPGTRLLVL.

The chain uses TRBV30 and TRBJ2-7; 9 bases align to TRBD1. CDR1 and CDR2 (germline): GTSNPN, SVGIG (reference sequence). This CDR3 contains 14 residues. The V gene end was trimmed by 0 bases and the J gene end by 3 bases; junction bases not matched to a gene: 3. The CDR3: CAWSVGTGFYEQYF. Written as DNA, the CDR3 is TGTGCCTGGAGTGTAGGGACAGGGTTCTACGAGCAGTACTTC.

This clone came up a few times. This rearrangement joins TRBV6-1 to TRBJ1-4, with D tentatively TRBD1 (6 bases). Germline V gives CDR1 MNHNS, CDR2 SASEGT. V lost 3 bases, J lost 6 bases, and 11 bases lay in between. This CDR3 has 14 amino acids. CDR3 bases: TGTGCCAGCAGTGAGGATGGGGGCGATGAAAAACTGTTTTTT. Amino acids: CASSEDGGDEKLFF.

The chain links TRBV6-6 to TRBJ2-5; TRBD2 matches 11 bases. The CDR3 sequence is 14 residues long. In germline, CDR1 is MNHNY, CDR2 SVGAGI (reference sequence). V was clipped by 6 bases and J by 2 bases; unmatched bases: 2. CDR3 DNA sequence: TGTGCCAGCAGGATAGCGGGGGGGCAAGAGACCCAGTACTTC. This codes for CASRIAGGQETQYF.

This chain joins TRBV10-2 and TRBJ2-3; D is possibly TRBD2 (5 bases). CDR3 length equals 12 residues. The germline V gene encodes CDR1 WSHSY and CDR2 SAAADI. V lost 6 bases and J 5 bases, leaving 9 bases between the germline ends. The CDR3 sequence is CASRGSGDTQYF. For the CDR3, the DNA is TGCGCCAGCAGAGGGAGCGGAGATACGCAGTATTTT.

This chain connects TRBV4-3 to TRBJ2-5; D is perhaps TRBD1 (6 bases). Germline CDR1 LGHNA, CDR2 YSLEER. The CDR3 covers 13 residues. Trimming shortened V by 4 bases and J by 5 bases, and 11 bases separated the two germline ends. CDR3: CASSPGTRETQYF. The CDR3 nucleotides are TGCGCCAGCAGCCCGGGGACAAGGGAGACCCAGTACTTC.